The sequence of this T cell receptor (beta chain) was determined in a study of blood T cell repertoires in COVID-19. Study at large: T cells, B-cell-depleted T cells, or PBMCs supplied cDNA or gDNA.

Clones were read by immunoSEQ multiplex PCR, and TCRdb kept only the in-frame ones, dropping some. The sample lists some 300,000 clones, nearly 90% occurring once. CDR1 is KGHSH, CDR2 LQKENI, per germline. The CDR3 is made up of 13 amino acids. J lost 4 bases, V lost 6 bases, and 3 bases had no gene match. The genes are TRBV18 and TRBJ1-5, with TRBD1 identical over 7 bases. The receptor's source is a woman aged 25-40 years who had recovered from COVID-19. Source material: PBMCs or T cells enriched from blood (not recorded which). CDR3 residues: CASSGTANQPQHF. The CDR3 nucleotides are TGTGCCAGCTCCGGGACAGCTAATCAGCCCCAGCATTTT.